Following are 25 T cell receptor beta chains from one sample sequenced in a study of shared clonotypes between healthy human individuals. Produced via immunoSEQ multiplex PCR; TCRdb's table is partial and in-frame only. Counted here are hundreds of thousands of clones, around 96% occurring once; the ten biggest clones make up about 0.32%. The sequenced sample consisted of memory CD8+ T cells sorted from blood. Subset defined: CD45RO+ cells pooled with CCR7-negative TemRA cells. The source is a man aged 25-45 years in good health.

The rearrangement uses TRBV7-9 and TRBJ2-5; a possible D gene is TRBD2 (6 bases). The V gene's germline CDR1 is SEHNR and CDR2 FQNEAQ (reference sequence). V shed 5 bases and J shed 3 bases, with 19 bases lying between them. The CDR3 spans 16 residues. DNA of the CDR3: TGTGCCAGCAGCCCCCGGCGGGGTGTAGGCAAAGAGACCCAGTACTTC. It is translated as CASSPRRGVGKETQYF.

This clone was counted once. The chain recombines TRBV5-6 with TRBJ2-1, with no clear D. Germline assignment: CDR1 SGHDT and CDR2 YYEEEE. This CDR3 is built from 14 residues. Trimming took 3 bases from V and 8 from J, leaving 15 bases between them. CDR3: CASSSGVRLDEQFF. CDR3 coding DNA: TGTGCCAGCAGCTCCGGAGTCCGTCTCGATGAGCAGTTCTTC.

Only a few counts were recorded for this clone. J is TRBJ2-5 and V is TRBV23-1; D not certain. TRBV23-1 is known as an ORF, though its function is uncertain. This CDR3 is 10 amino acids long. The V end lost 2 bases, the J end lost 5 bases, and 0 bases lay between the germline ends. The DNA for the CDR3 is TGCGCCAGCAGTCAAGAGACCCAGTACTTC. It yields the protein CASSQETQYF.

The CDR3 region has the DNA TGTGCCATCAGTCGAGAGAGCTCTGGAAACACCATATATTTT. This codes for CAISRESSGNTIYF. The V call is TRBV10-3, the J call TRBJ1-3; no firm D call. CDR3 length: 14 amino acids. Per germline, CDR1 ENHRY and CDR2 SYGVKD. Trimming stripped 5 bases from V and 0 bases from J, with 8 bases between.

The chain joins TRBV9 to TRBJ2-1, with D unresolved. Trimming removed 0 bases from V and 2 bases from J, with 9 bases in between. Germline lookup yields CDR1 SGDLS and CDR2 YYNGEE. The CDR3 consists of 15 residues. The CDR3 here is CASSVGSSTYNEQFF. DNA for the CDR3: TGTGCCAGCAGCGTAGGGTCTTCAACCTACAATGAGCAGTTCTTC.

The V and J genes are TRBV28 and TRBJ2-7; D is unresolved. The V gene's germline CDR1 is MDHEN and CDR2 SYDVKM. The CDR3 extends over 14 amino acids. Trimming cost V 5 bases and J 1 base, with 12 bases left between them. CDR3 coding DNA: TGTGCCAGCAGTCAACGACCTCAATCCTACGAGCAGTACTTC. Translated, it gives CASSQRPQSYEQYF.

V and J are TRBV28 and TRBJ2-2, with TRBD2 identical over 7 bases. The CDR3 contains 13 residues. Trimming at V came to 6 bases and at J to 6 bases, leaving 4 bases not matched to a gene. Germline CDR1 and CDR2: MDHEN and SYDVKM. DNA for the CDR3: TGTGCCAGCAGCCCTCGGGAGGCCGGGGAGCTGTTTTTT. This gives the protein CASSPREAGELFF.

The chain uses TRBV2 and TRBJ1-2, with 8 bases identical to TRBD1. Per germline, CDR1 SNHLY and CDR2 FYNNEI. V lost 8 bases, J lost 2 bases, and 13 bases stayed unmatched. This CDR3 spans 16 amino acids. The CDR3 DNA reads as TGTGCCAGCCACAACCGGTTCAGGGGGCCCAACTATGGCTACACCTTC. Its translation: CASHNRFRGPNYGYTF.

The rearrangement joins TRBV27 to TRBJ2-3, with TRBD1 identical over 7 bases. The CDR3 is made up of 14 amino acids. Germline values: CDR1 MNHEY, CDR2 SMNVEV (reference sequence). Losses at the gene ends were 2 bases for V and 5 bases for J; bases not matched to a gene: 4. The CDR3 sequence: CASSLRHRGDTQYF. CDR3 bases: TGTGCCAGCAGTTTAAGGCACAGGGGAGATACGCAGTATTTT.

This chain joins TRBV11-2 and TRBJ2-1; D gene uncertain. This CDR3 is built from 16 residues. The germline V gene encodes CDR1 SGHAT and CDR2 FQNNGV. V lost 2 bases, J lost 1 base, and 12 bases lay in between. The CDR3 region has the DNA TGTGCCAGCAGCTTAAGGAACCCTCAGTCCTACAATGAGCAGTTCTTC. Its translation is CASSLRNPQSYNEQFF.

The chain carries TRBV30 and TRBJ2-5; D gene unclear. CDR3 size: 11 residues. The germline V gene encodes CDR1 GTSNPN and CDR2 SVGIG (reference sequence). Trimming stripped 2 bases from V and 4 bases from J, with 5 bases between. The CDR3 coding sequence is TGTGCCTGGAGTCTAAGAGAGACCCAGTACTTC. It specifies CAWSLRETQYF.

This clone was observed once. The V gene is TRBV6-5, the J gene TRBJ2-7; 8 bases align to TRBD1. Germline V CDR1 and CDR2: MNHEY, SVGAGI. The CDR3 totals 15 residues. J was trimmed by 3 bases and V by 2 bases; bases with no gene match: 6. CDR3 nucleotides: TGTGCCAGCAGTTACCTGACAGGGGCGAACTACGAGCAGTACTTC. As protein: CASSYLTGANYEQYF.

The chain links TRBV5-1 to TRBJ1-2; D ambiguous. The CDR3 consists of 16 residues. The germline gives CDR1 SGHRS, CDR2 YFSETQ. With 3 bases removed from V and 3 bases from J, the gap between germline ends came to 18 bases. CDR3 region: CASSSGEINPDYGYTF. For the CDR3, the DNA is TGCGCCAGCAGCTCCGGAGAAATAAATCCTGACTATGGCTACACCTTC. The variable domain in full, completed from reference TRBV5-1 and TRBJ1-2, reads KAGVTQTPRYLIKTRGQQVTLSCSPISGHRSVSWYQQTPGQGLQFLFEYFSETQRNKGNFPGRFSGRQFSNSRSEMNVSTLELGDSALYLCASSSGEINPDYGYTFGSGTRLTVV.

The CDR3 is CASSLGTGETYEQYF. CDR3 bases: TGTGCCAGCAGTTTAGGGACAGGGGAAACCTACGAGCAGTACTTC. The rearrangement joins TRBV27 to TRBJ2-7; TRBD1 matches 10 bases. CDR3 size: 15 residues. The germline CDR1 and CDR2 sequences are MNHEY and SMNVEV (reference sequence). After removal of 2 bases from V and 2 bases from J, the junction contained 3 bases not matched to a gene.

Remarks on this clone: The sample carries other DNA sequences with the same CDR3. V and J are TRBV7-2 and TRBJ2-4, with 7 bases fitting TRBD1. The germline CDR1 and CDR2 sequences are SGHTA and FQGNSA. The junction had 2 bases not matched to a gene; V was cut back by 2 bases and J by 1 base. This CDR3 is built from 15 residues. CDR3 DNA: TGTGCCAGCAGCTTAAAAGGGGGCGCCAAAAACATTCAGTACTTC. Protein: CASSLKGGAKNIQYF.

J is TRBJ1-2 and V is TRBV7-9; a possible D gene is TRBD1 (5 bases). Per germline, CDR1 SEHNR and CDR2 FQNEAQ (reference sequence). Trimming shortened V by 11 bases and J by 0 bases, and 13 bases separated the two germline ends. This CDR3 is built from 13 residues. The CDR3 sequence: CAVGAVANYGYTF. CDR3 bases: TGTGCCGTAGGGGCAGTAGCTAACTATGGCTACACCTTC.

The rearrangement links TRBV29-1 to TRBJ2-3, with D perhaps being TRBD1 or TRBD2 (5 bases each). The CDR3 loop spans 13 amino acids. Germline V gene lookup returns CDR1 SQVTM and CDR2 ANQGSEA. Trimming pared 1 base from V and 9 bases from J, leaving 14 bases between. The CDR3: CSVEVGAGGTQYF. The CDR3 nucleotides read TGCAGCGTTGAAGTAGGGGCGGGTGGGACGCAGTATTTT.

This chain connects TRBV5-1 to TRBJ2-1; tentatively, D is TRBD1 or TRBD2 (6 bases each). This CDR3 contains 15 residues. Germline lookup yields CDR1 SGHRS and CDR2 YFSETQ. V was cut by 1 base and J by 2 bases, with 10 bases left in between. CDR3 nucleotide sequence: TGCGCCAGCAGCTTGCAGGGGACTCCCTACAATGAGCAGTTCTTC. Its translation: CASSLQGTPYNEQFF.

This chain joins TRBV6-5 and TRBJ2-4; TRBD1 matches at 11 bases. J gave up 7 bases and V 5 bases, and 4 bases lay outside the gene matches. Germline-derived CDR1 and CDR2 are MNHEY and SVGAGI. The CDR3 runs 14 residues. DNA for the CDR3: TGTGCCAGCAGTGCGCGGACAGGGGGCAACATTCAGTACTTC. Translating it yields CASSARTGGNIQYF.

The chain joins TRBV27 to TRBJ2-7; 11 bases agree with TRBD2. Germline assignment: CDR1 MNHEY and CDR2 SMNVEV (reference sequence). The CDR3 has 18 amino acids. V shed 5 bases, J shed 1 base, and the junction held 13 bases outside the gene matches. The CDR3 sequence is CASSPSGLAGGRSYEQYF. CDR3 DNA: TGTGCCAGCAGTCCATCCGGGCTAGCGGGAGGACGTTCCTACGAGCAGTACTTC.

The V and J genes are TRBV12-5 and TRBJ2-7; weak D call: TRBD2 (6 bases). Germline V gene data show CDR1 as LGHNT and CDR2 as FRNRAP. This CDR3 region has 21 residues. The ends were cut back, 0 bases at V and 3 bases at J, with 30 bases in the middle. The CDR3 sequence: CASGLVLMPGGEERRVYEQYF. CDR3 DNA sequence: TGTGCTAGTGGTTTGGTTCTGATGCCAGGAGGGGAGGAACGAAGGGTCTACGAGCAGTACTTC.

Points on this clone: This specimen includes other DNA sequences encoding the same CDR3. The rearrangement links TRBV28 to TRBJ1-1; possibly TRBD1 for D (5 bases). Germline V gene data show CDR1 as MDHEN and CDR2 as SYDVKM. The CDR3 loop spans 12 amino acids. The germline V and J ends were trimmed by 5 bases and 4 bases, with 8 bases remaining between them. Here the CDR3 reads CASSLQGTEAFF. CDR3 DNA sequence: TGTGCCAGCAGTCTCCAGGGCACTGAAGCTTTCTTT.

The genes are TRBV7-9 and TRBJ2-5, with a tentative D call TRBD1 (5 bases). CDR3 length: 13 residues. The V gene lost 1 base and the J gene lost 7 bases, with 10 bases spanning the gap. From germline, CDR1 is SEHNR and CDR2 FQNEAQ (reference sequence). The CDR3 sequence is CASSLDGQGTQYF. For the CDR3, the DNA is TGTGCCAGCAGCTTAGACGGCCAGGGGACCCAGTACTTC.

The V and J genes are TRBV28 and TRBJ2-7, with 7 bases fitting TRBD2. Per germline, CDR1 MDHEN and CDR2 SYDVKM. The length of the CDR3 is 15 residues. Trimming removed 3 bases from V and 0 bases from J; junction bases left unmatched: 5. The CDR3 DNA reads as TGTGCCAGCAGTTTGTTCGGGAGGAGCTCCTACGAGCAGTACTTC. This codes for CASSLFGRSSYEQYF.

The chain uses TRBV2 and TRBJ2-1; D ambiguous. CDR1 and CDR2 (germline): SNHLY, FYNNEI. This CDR3 spans 11 amino acids. Between the trimmed V and J ends, which lost 7 bases and 4 bases, there was a span of 5 bases. The DNA of the CDR3 is TGTGCCAGCACCCCATACAATGAGCAGTTCTTC. Protein sequence: CASTPYNEQFF.